The sample holds a few counts of the clone carrying this T cell receptor (beta chain). Its antigen remains unknown. Constant-segment primers were used for 5'RACE, and the resulting TCR alpha and TCR beta cDNA libraries carried sample barcodes and UMIs. TCRdb ran MiXCR on the 5' RACE reads and lists one entry per CDR3 protein. This sample carries 350,000 to 400,000 distinct CDR3 sequences, around 20% of them seen once, and the ten largest clones take about an eighth. This entry belongs to a study of T-cell memory formation after mild COVID-19. In the study overall: Largely, the TCR clusters proved donor specific.

Study-wide points: CD4+ bias marked clones expanding day 15 to 37, unlike balanced contracting clones. Those CD4+ clones that contracted were mainly in CM and EM (CD8+ ones in EMRA).

The sequence was collected from an adult woman who had mild COVID-19 (a few samples of this study predate the infection). Cell type and time point are not known. Sample: PBMCs or a T cell subset sorted from them (not recorded which).

The CDR3 DNA reads as TGTGCCAGCAGCCAAAGGGGCGCTGAGCAGTTCTTC. Translating it yields CASSQRGAEQFF. The rearrangement links TRBV3-1 to TRBJ2-1; possible D gene TRBD1, 5 bases. The V end lost 2 bases, the J end lost 9 bases, and 8 bases lay between the germline ends. Germline CDR1 reads LGHDT; CDR2 reads YNNKEL (reference sequence). The CDR3 is made up of 12 amino acids.